Listed here are 26 T cell receptor beta chains from one sample, sequenced in a study of T cell responses to AZD1222 COVID-19 vaccine. This table comes from immunoSEQ multiplex PCR, and its TCRdb copy is limited to in-frame clones, with some not included. The sample has tens of thousands of clones; almost 90% are singletons. The sequences come from peripheral blood, collected on day 0 of AZD1222 vaccination. The source of these receptors is an adult in good health.

This chain uses TRBV9 with TRBJ2-3; TRBD1 matches 12 bases. V shed 0 bases, J shed 4 bases, and the junction held 6 bases outside the gene matches. The CDR3 length is 17 residues. Germline CDR1 reads SGDLS; CDR2 reads YYNGEE. CDR3 loop: CASSVAGTGGGADTQYF. The CDR3 DNA reads TGTGCCAGCAGCGTAGCCGGGACAGGGGGCGGAGCAGATACGCAGTATTTT. The full variable domain, with the rest looked up from reference TRBV9 and TRBJ2-3, is DSGVTQTPKHLITATGQRVTLRCSPRSGDLSVYWYQQSLDQGLQFLIQYYNGEERAKGNILERFSAQQFPDLHSELNLSSLELGDSALYFCASSVAGTGGGADTQYFGPGTRLTVL.

The chain recombines TRBV4-1 with TRBJ1-5; maybe TRBD1 (6 bases). Trimming left V 0 bases short and J 7 bases short, with 10 bases between. This CDR3 has 14 amino acids. The germline V gene has CDR1 MGHRA and CDR2 YSYEKL. The CDR3 here is CASSQEGGGQPQHF. CDR3 nucleotides: TGCGCCAGCAGCCAAGAGGGAGGGGGGCAGCCCCAGCATTTT.

This chain uses TRBV5-4 with TRBJ1-4; tentatively, D is TRBD1 (5 bases). V was trimmed by 2 bases and J by 1 base, leaving 15 bases between them. The CDR3 sequence is 17 residues long. Germline assignment: CDR1 SGHNT and CDR2 YYREEE (reference sequence). For the CDR3, the DNA is TGTGCCAGCAGCTTTAGGAGGGGATTGGGAACTAATGAAAAACTGTTTTTT. Translated: CASSFRRGLGTNEKLFF. Full variable domain (missing parts from reference TRBV5-4 and TRBJ1-4): ETGVTQSPTHLIKTRGQQVTLRCSSQSGHNTVSWYQQALGQGPQFIFQYYREEENGRGNFPPRFSGLQFPNYSSELNVNALELDDSALYLCASSFRRGLGTNEKLFFGSGTQLSVL.

This chain joins TRBV29-1 and TRBJ2-7; TRBD1 aligns across 8 bases. This CDR3 is 14 amino acids long. The germline CDR1 and CDR2 sequences are SQVTM and ANQGSEA. The J segment lost 2 bases and the V segment lost 4 bases, leaving 7 bases of the junction unmatched. DNA for the CDR3: TGCAGCGTTGCCAGACAGGGGCTAACCTACGAGCAGTACTTC. This encodes CSVARQGLTYEQYF.

The chain links TRBV5-1 to TRBJ2-2, with D unresolved. Germline assignment: CDR1 SGHRS and CDR2 YFSETQ. CDR3 length: 14 amino acids. The ends were cut back, 0 bases at V and 4 bases at J, with 7 bases in the middle. The CDR3 bases are TGCGCCAGCAGCTTGGGAAGGGCCACCGGGGAGCTGTTTTTT. Translated: CASSLGRATGELFF.

This sequence joins TRBV7-3 and TRBJ2-2; TRBD1 matches at 8 bases. Trimming took 5 bases from V and 5 from J; bases not matched to a gene: 7. The length of the CDR3 is 15 residues. Germline values: CDR1 SGHTA, CDR2 FQGTGA. As DNA, the CDR3 is TGTGCCAGCAGCATCGGACAGGGCCGAACCGGGGAGCTGTTTTTT. Protein sequence: CASSIGQGRTGELFF. Full variable domain (missing parts from reference TRBV7-3 and TRBJ2-2): GAGVSQTPSNKVTEKGKYVELRCDPISGHTALYWYRQSLGQGPEFLIYFQGTGAADDSGLPNDRFFAVRPEGSVSTLKIQRTERGDSAVYLCASSIGQGRTGELFFGEGSRLTVL.

The V and J genes are TRBV18 and TRBJ1-1; 8 bases match TRBD1. The length of the CDR3 is 16 residues. Germline-derived CDR1 and CDR2 are KGHSH and LQKENI. V shed 2 bases and J 1 base; nucleotides not matched to a gene: 6. CDR3 protein: CASSPMGQAGNTEAFF. The CDR3 nucleotides read TGTGCCAGCTCACCAATGGGACAGGCCGGGAACACTGAAGCTTTCTTT.

The rearrangement joins TRBV3-1 (or the pseudogene TRBV3-2) to TRBJ2-3; 13 bases line up with TRBD2. Germline lookup yields CDR1 LGHDT and CDR2 YNNKEL (reference sequence). V lost 4 bases to trimming and J lost 5 bases; unmatched junction nucleotides: 3. The CDR3 loop spans 15 amino acids. The DNA for the CDR3 is TGTGCCAGCAGCCTGCGACTAGCGGGGGGAGATACGCAGTATTTT. Translating it yields CASSLRLAGGDTQYF.

This CDR3 reads CASSLLSLFATGGTEAFF. CDR3 sequence (DNA): TGTGCCAGCAGCTTGCTCTCGCTATTCGCGACCGGAGGCACTGAAGCTTTCTTT. The V and J genes are TRBV5-5 and TRBJ1-1; D is unclear. CDR1 is SGHKS and CDR2 is YYEKEE in the germline V gene (reference sequence). Trimming stripped 1 base from V and 4 bases from J, with 23 bases between. The CDR3 consists of 18 residues.

V usage is TRBV30 and J usage is TRBJ2-7; D is ambiguous. Trimming removed 4 bases at V and 1 base at J, with 17 bases between. This CDR3 region has 15 residues. Germline V gene lookup returns CDR1 GTSNPN and CDR2 SVGIG (reference sequence). CDR3 region: CAWTKEVGTSYEQYF. In DNA, the CDR3 is TGTGCCTGGACCAAAGAGGTGGGCACTTCCTACGAGCAGTACTTC.

The gene calls are TRBV5-1 and TRBJ1-5; no firm D call. CDR1 is SGHRS and CDR2 is YFSETQ in the germline V gene. The CDR3 runs to 13 residues. V shed 0 bases and J shed 7 bases, with 8 bases lying between them. CDR3 DNA sequence: TGCGCCAGCAGCTTGGGGTTAGGACAGCCCCAGCATTTT. Encoded protein: CASSLGLGQPQHF.

DNA of the CDR3: TGTGCCTGGAGATTACAGTGGAACACTGAAGCTTTCTTT. Translation: CAWRLQWNTEAFF. This chain joins TRBV30 and TRBJ1-1; D not certain. The CDR3 has 13 residues. Trimming stripped 3 bases from V and 1 base from J, with 9 bases between. Germline loops: CDR1 GTSNPN, CDR2 SVGIG (reference sequence). Together with reference TRBV30 and TRBJ1-1, the CDR3 gives the full variable domain: SQTIHQWPATLVQPVGSPLSLECTVEGTSNPNLYWYRQAAGRGLQLLFYSVGIGQISSEVPQNLSASRPQDRQFILSSKKLLLSDSGFYLCAWRLQWNTEAFFGQGTRLTVV.

V gene TRBV7-2 combines with J gene TRBJ2-3; 12 bases match TRBD2. This CDR3 region has 15 residues. Germline CDR1 SGHTA, CDR2 FQGNSA. V shed 3 bases and J 4 bases; nucleotides not matched to a gene: 2. The CDR3 loop reads CASSLTSGGADTQYF. In DNA form, the CDR3 reads TGTGCCAGCAGCTTGACTAGCGGGGGCGCAGATACGCAGTATTTT.

The chain has TRBV5-1 and TRBJ2-5; D gene ambiguous. Deletions cut 0 bases from V and 3 bases from J, with 15 bases between. CDR3 length equals 16 residues. In germline, CDR1 is SGHRS, CDR2 YFSETQ. The CDR3 sequence is CASSLGGGPTEETQYF. DNA for the CDR3: TGCGCCAGCAGCTTGGGGGGTGGCCCCACCGAAGAGACCCAGTACTTC. Based on the CDR3 plus reference TRBV5-1 and TRBJ2-5, the full variable domain is KAGVTQTPRYLIKTRGQQVTLSCSPISGHRSVSWYQQTPGQGLQFLFEYFSETQRNKGNFPGRFSGRQFSNSRSEMNVSTLELGDSALYLCASSLGGGPTEETQYFGPGTRLLVL.

The J gene is TRBJ2-3, the V gene TRBV5-4, with TRBD2 matching 8 bases. With V trimmed by 2 bases and J by 2 bases, 10 bases remained unmatched. Germline assignment: CDR1 SGHNT and CDR2 YYREEE (reference sequence). The CDR3 is 17 residues long. CDR3 region: CASSFKVAGGLTDTQYF. The CDR3 DNA is TGTGCCAGCAGCTTTAAGGTTGCGGGGGGACTCACAGATACGCAGTATTTT.

About this clone itself: This CDR3 is also generated by other DNA sequences in the sample. This chain uses TRBV7-2 with TRBJ1-2; D is undetermined. CDR1 and CDR2 from the germline V gene are SGHTA and FQGNSA. Between the trimmed V and J ends, which lost 0 bases and 2 bases, there was a span of 7 bases. The CDR3 is 14 residues long. In DNA form, the CDR3 reads TGTGCCAGCAGCTTAGCGGTCAGCAACTATGGCTACACCTTC. It yields the protein CASSLAVSNYGYTF.

The sample holds a few counts of this clone. The CDR3 nucleotides are TGCAGCGCCCATGACGGGGAGCTGTTTTTT. It specifies CSAHDGELFF. The chain uses TRBV29-1 and TRBJ2-2; D uncertain. V was cut by 7 bases and J by 7 bases, with 7 bases left in between. Germline V gives CDR1 SQVTM, CDR2 ANQGSEA. The CDR3 extends over 10 amino acids.

This clone is a singleton in its sample. The chain has TRBV5-5 and TRBJ2-5; 8 positions agree with TRBD2. The CDR3 loop spans 15 amino acids. Germline CDR1 SGHKS, CDR2 YYEKEE (reference sequence). After removal of 3 bases from V and 1 base from J, the junction contained 5 bases not matched to a gene. CDR3 region: CASSWAAGGQETQYF. The DNA of the CDR3 is TGTGCCAGCAGCTGGGCGGCGGGGGGCCAAGAGACCCAGTACTTC.

V usage is TRBV6-5 and J usage is TRBJ1-3; D is undetermined. V was shortened by 5 bases and J by 0 bases, with 11 bases between the two germline ends. This CDR3 contains 15 residues. The germline CDR1 and CDR2 sequences are MNHEY and SVGAGI. The CDR3 bases are TGTGCCAGCAGTCACGACGGAAGCTCTGGAAACACCATATATTTT. Amino acid sequence: CASSHDGSSGNTIYF.

J is TRBJ2-3 and V is TRBV7-2, with 9 bases aligning to TRBD1. This CDR3 contains 13 residues. Germline V lookup: CDR1 SGHTA, CDR2 FQGNSA. V shed 4 bases, J shed 4 bases, and the junction held 0 bases outside the gene matches. CDR3 DNA sequence: TGTGCCAGCAGCTGGGACAGGGCAGATACGCAGTATTTT. This sequence encodes CASSWDRADTQYF.

This chain uses TRBV11-2 with TRBJ2-1; D unclear. The CDR3 covers 13 residues. Trimming removed 1 base from V and 7 bases from J, with 8 bases in between. Germline V gives CDR1 SGHAT, CDR2 FQNNGV. In DNA form, the CDR3 reads TGTGCCAGCAGCTTAGGGATAACGAATGAGCAGTTCTTC. Amino acids: CASSLGITNEQFF.

The gene calls are TRBV13 and TRBJ1-2, with a possible D match to TRBD1 (5 bases). V dropped 5 bases and J dropped 1 base, with 14 bases sitting between them. This CDR3 is built from 15 residues. Germline loops: CDR1 PRHDT, CDR2 FYEKMQ (reference sequence). The CDR3 region has the DNA TGTGCCAGCAGCGAAAGATCCAGGGTTAACTATGGCTACACCTTC. Translating it yields CASSERSRVNYGYTF. Variable domain in full (rest from reference TRBV13 and TRBJ1-2): AAGVIQSPRHLIKEKRETATLKCYPIPRHDTVYWYQQGPGQDPQFLISFYEKMQSDKGSIPDRFSAQQFSDYHSELNMSSLELGDSALYFCASSERSRVNYGYTFGSGTRLTVV.

The V and J genes are TRBV21-1 and TRBJ1-2. TRBV21-1 is a pseudogene. The CDR3 extends over 13 amino acids. CDR3 sequence reads: CASIWICISGYTF. CDR3 sequence (DNA): TGTGCCAGCATCTGGATATGCATCTCCGGCTACACCTTC.

CDR3 in amino acids: CASSESGGQSYGYTF. The CDR3 bases are TGTGCCAGCAGTGAAAGTGGGGGCCAAAGCTATGGCTACACCTTC. This rearrangement joins TRBV6-1 to TRBJ1-2, with D perhaps TRBD1 (6 bases). V was pared by 2 bases and J by 4 bases, with 14 bases between. This CDR3 region has 15 residues. Looked up from germline, CDR1 is MNHNS and CDR2 is SASEGT.

This chain links TRBV7-8 with TRBJ1-3; D unresolved. The V end lost 7 bases, the J end lost 0 bases, and 10 bases lay between the germline ends. The CDR3 has 14 amino acids. The germline V gene has CDR1 SGHVS and CDR2 FQNEAQ. CDR3 nucleotide sequence: TGTGCCAGCACACCCTCCCGCTCTGGAAACACCATATATTTT. It specifies CASTPSRSGNTIYF.

The chain has TRBV9 and TRBJ1-6; D gene unclear. This CDR3 spans 14 amino acids. Trimming pared 6 bases from V and 6 bases from J, leaving 13 bases between. CDR1 is SGDLS, CDR2 YYNGEE, per germline. DNA for the CDR3: TGTGCCAGCAATAACCGTGGAGGTAATTCACCCCTCCACTTT. It is translated as CASNNRGGNSPLHF.